The clone carrying this TCR beta chain was observed a single time. The target antigen is unknown. The sample originates from a study of shared clonotypes between healthy human individuals. Study-level background: Three plates were used per donor for CD4 naive, three for CD4 memory, two for CD8 naive and one for CD8 memory.

All donors were Caucasian adults living in Nashville, Tennessee. Notes on the study in general: Apart from blood, nothing was sampled; tissue repertoires likely differ.

Each sorted subset replicate got 200 ng genomic DNA, 25,000 to 35,000 genomes. The protocol was immunoSEQ multiplex PCR, while the TCRdb copy is restricted to in-frame clones and leaves out a portion. The sample comprises over 2 million clones, less than 95% of which are singletons, and around 0.38% rests with the top ten. The CDR3 consists of 15 residues. CDR1 and CDR2 (germline): LNHDA, SQIVND (reference sequence). After removal of 3 bases from V and 3 bases from J, the junction contained 6 bases not matched to a gene. This sequence originates from a man aged 18 to 30 in good health. Some clones in this sample may be carry-over from other donors' samples. Sequencing was carried out using naive CD4+ T cells from PBMCs. Indicated subset: CD45RA+ positively selected. The chain carries TRBV19 and TRBJ2-7, with TRBD1 matching over 9 bases. For the CDR3, the DNA is TGTGCCAGTAGTATCGGGACAGGGTCCCGCTACGAGCAGTACTTC. It translates to CASSIGTGSRYEQYF.